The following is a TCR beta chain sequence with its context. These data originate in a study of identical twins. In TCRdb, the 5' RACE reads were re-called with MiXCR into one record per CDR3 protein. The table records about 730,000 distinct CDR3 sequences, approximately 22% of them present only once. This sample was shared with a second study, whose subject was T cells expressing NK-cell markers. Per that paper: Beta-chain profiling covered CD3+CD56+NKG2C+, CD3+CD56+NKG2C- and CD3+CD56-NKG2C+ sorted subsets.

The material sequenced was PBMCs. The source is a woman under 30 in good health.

The CDR3 is CSAQSGAYYEQYF. The CDR3 DNA reads TGCAGTGCACAGAGCGGAGCCTACTACGAGCAGTACTTC. The rearrangement uses TRBV20-1 and TRBJ2-7; maybe TRBD2 (5 bases). V lost 6 bases, J lost 3 bases, and 15 bases lay in between. From germline, CDR1 is DFQATT and CDR2 SNEGSKA (reference sequence). This CDR3 contains 13 residues.